These T cell receptor beta chains were read from a single sample in a study of T-cell memory formation after mild COVID-19. TCRdb passed the 5' RACE reads through MiXCR, listing each CDR3 protein once. The table includes 92,000 or so distinct CDR3 sequences, 10% to 15% detected once. The sample comprised PBMCs or a T cell subset sorted from them (not recorded which). Receptors were obtained from an adult woman who had mild COVID-19 (a few samples of this study predate the infection). Cell type and time point are not known. The CDR3 runs from the conserved cysteine through the conserved F or W. D genes are given only for firm matches. Size is omitted from some rows. Given values are once, few, many or a class for expanded clones.

clone_size: -
d_call: TRBD1
j_call: TRBJ2-7
v_call: TRBV12-3/TRBV12-4
cdr3_aa: CASSPTGGITYEQYF
cdr3_nt: TGTGCCAGCAGTCCTACAGGGGGAATCACCTACGAGCAGTACTTC

clone_size: few
d_call: TRBD2
j_call: TRBJ2-1
v_call: TRBV20-1
cdr3_aa: CSARDVRGGRDNEQFF
cdr3_nt: TGCAGTGCTAGAGACGTACGGGGGGGCCGCGACAATGAGCAGTTCTTC

clone_size: few
d_call: TRBD2
j_call: TRBJ2-1
v_call: TRBV7-8
cdr3_aa: CASSSPRAGVNEQFF
cdr3_nt: TGTGCCAGCAGCTCCCCGCGGGCGGGAGTCAATGAGCAGTTCTTC

clone_size: few
d_call: -
j_call: TRBJ1-1
v_call: TRBV7-9
cdr3_aa: CASDMNTEAFF
cdr3_nt: TGTGCCAGCGATATGAACACTGAAGCTTTCTTT

clone_size: once
d_call: -
j_call: TRBJ2-3
v_call: TRBV11-2
cdr3_aa: CASSLGTTNTDTEYF
cdr3_nt: TGTGCCAGCAGCTTAGGGACAACCAACACAGATACGGAGTATTTT

clone_size: few
d_call: -
j_call: TRBJ1-1
v_call: TRBV5-6
cdr3_aa: CASKAGGHRAFF
cdr3_nt: TGTGCCAGCAAGGCGGGAGGACACCGGGCTTTCTTT

clone_size: few
d_call: -
j_call: TRBJ2-2
v_call: TRBV5-1
cdr3_aa: CASSPWAETGELFF
cdr3_nt: TGCGCCAGCAGCCCGTGGGCAGAAACCGGGGAGCTGTTTTTT

clone_size: few
d_call: -
j_call: TRBJ2-1
v_call: TRBV20-1
cdr3_aa: CSARAGLQNEQFF
cdr3_nt: TGCAGTGCGAGGGCAGGACTACAGAATGAGCAGTTCTTC

clone_size: few
d_call: -
j_call: TRBJ2-5
v_call: TRBV12-3/TRBV12-4
cdr3_aa: CASSPRRETQYF
cdr3_nt: TGTGCCAGCAGCCCGAGGCGGGAGACCCAGTACTTC

clone_size: few
d_call: -
j_call: TRBJ1-1
v_call: TRBV9
cdr3_aa: CASGQGGGGTEAFF
cdr3_nt: TGTGCCAGCGGCCAAGGCGGGGGCGGCACTGAAGCTTTCTTT

clone_size: -
d_call: TRBD1
j_call: TRBJ2-1
v_call: TRBV6-5
cdr3_aa: CASSWSLWDRGGEQFF
cdr3_nt: TGTGCCAGCAGTTGGTCCCTCTGGGACAGGGGGGGTGAGCAGTTCTTC

clone_size: -
d_call: -
j_call: TRBJ2-7
v_call: TRBV7-9
cdr3_aa: CASSLVRQYFGDEQYF
cdr3_nt: -

clone_size: -
d_call: -
j_call: TRBJ2-7
v_call: TRBV7-9
cdr3_aa: CASSLGVGGGYEQYF
cdr3_nt: TGTGCCAGCAGCTTAGGAGTTGGGGGAGGCTACGAGCAGTACTTC

clone_size: -
d_call: TRBD1
j_call: TRBJ2-7
v_call: TRBV5-1
cdr3_aa: CASSLTGGVSYEQYF
cdr3_nt: TGCGCCAGCAGCTTGACAGGGGGCGTCTCCTACGAGCAGTACTTC

clone_size: -
d_call: -
j_call: TRBJ2-7
v_call: TRBV5-1
cdr3_aa: CASSYQSGTELLPSYEQYF
cdr3_nt: TGCGCCAGCAGCTACCAATCCGGGACGGAGCTCCTTCCCTCCTACGAGCAGTACTTC

clone_size: few
d_call: -
j_call: TRBJ1-2
v_call: TRBV30
cdr3_aa: CAWSAQGGYGYTF
cdr3_nt: TGTGCCTGGAGTGCACAGGGAGGCTATGGCTACACCTTC

clone_size: few
d_call: -
j_call: TRBJ2-7
v_call: TRBV28
cdr3_aa: CASRLEGYEQYF
cdr3_nt: TGTGCCAGCAGGTTGGAGGGCTACGAGCAGTACTTC

clone_size: -
d_call: TRBD1
j_call: TRBJ2-4
v_call: TRBV3-1
cdr3_aa: CASSLRPGQGGNIQYF
cdr3_nt: TGTGCCAGCAGCCTCCGGCCGGGACAGGGGGGGAACATTCAGTACTTC

clone_size: -
d_call: -
j_call: TRBJ2-7
v_call: TRBV11-2
cdr3_aa: CASSLAGVGEQYF
cdr3_nt: TGTGCCAGCAGCTTAGCGGGAGTCGGGGAGCAGTACTTC

clone_size: -
d_call: -
j_call: TRBJ1-1
v_call: TRBV7-9
cdr3_aa: CASSPGPGTEAFF
cdr3_nt: TGTGCCAGCAGCCCAGGCCCAGGGACTGAAGCTTTCTTT

clone_size: -
d_call: -
j_call: TRBJ2-1
v_call: TRBV7-2
cdr3_aa: CASSLEWSSYNEQFF
cdr3_nt: TGTGCCAGCAGCTTAGAGTGGTCGAGCTACAATGAGCAGTTCTTC

clone_size: few
d_call: TRBD1
j_call: TRBJ2-1
v_call: TRBV6-4
cdr3_aa: CASTGQSSYNEQFF
cdr3_nt: TGTGCCAGCACGGGACAGAGCTCCTACAATGAGCAGTTCTTC

clone_size: -
d_call: -
j_call: TRBJ2-2
v_call: TRBV6-6
cdr3_aa: CASSYSAGWSGELFF
cdr3_nt: TGTGCCAGCAGTTACTCGGCCGGGTGGAGCGGGGAGCTGTTTTTT

clone_size: -
d_call: -
j_call: TRBJ2-7
v_call: TRBV5-6
cdr3_aa: CASSALEYEQYF
cdr3_nt: TGTGCCAGCAGCGCTTTGGAGTACGAGCAGTACTTC

clone_size: few
d_call: -
j_call: TRBJ2-3
v_call: TRBV9
cdr3_aa: CASSPIRGDTQYF
cdr3_nt: TGTGCCAGCAGCCCCATTCGGGGGGATACGCAGTATTTT

clone_size: -
d_call: -
j_call: TRBJ1-1
v_call: TRBV27
cdr3_aa: CASSGQEGTEAFF
cdr3_nt: TGTGCCAGCTCGGGACAAGAGGGCACTGAAGCTTTCTTT

clone_size: -
d_call: TRBD1
j_call: TRBJ1-5
v_call: TRBV3-1
cdr3_aa: CASSRTGTANQPQHF
cdr3_nt: TGTGCCAGCAGCCGCACCGGGACAGCCAATCAGCCCCAGCATTTT

clone_size: few
d_call: -
j_call: TRBJ2-5
v_call: TRBV9
cdr3_aa: CASSGGNLGETQYF
cdr3_nt: TGTGCCAGCAGCGGGGGGAACCTTGGAGAGACCCAGTACTTC

clone_size: -
d_call: -
j_call: TRBJ1-1
v_call: TRBV9
cdr3_aa: CASSPVATEAFF
cdr3_nt: TGTGCCAGCAGCCCGGTGGCGACTGAAGCTTTCTTT

clone_size: -
d_call: TRBD2
j_call: TRBJ2-1
v_call: TRBV2
cdr3_aa: CASSAASGSYAEQFF
cdr3_nt: TGTGCCAGCAGTGCTGCTAGCGGGAGTTATGCTGAGCAGTTCTTC

clone_size: -
d_call: -
j_call: TRBJ1-2
v_call: TRBV12-3/TRBV12-4
cdr3_aa: CASSPTGTNYGYTF
cdr3_nt: TGTGCCAGCAGCCCGACAGGTACTAACTATGGCTACACCTTC

clone_size: -
d_call: -
j_call: TRBJ2-7
v_call: TRBV7-2
cdr3_aa: CASSLWVSYEQYF
cdr3_nt: TGTGCCAGCAGCCTATGGGTCTCCTACGAGCAGTACTTC

clone_size: many
d_call: -
j_call: TRBJ2-7
v_call: TRBV7-9
cdr3_aa: CASSALVTLEQYF
cdr3_nt: TGTGCCAGCAGCGCCCTAGTAACGCTCGAGCAGTACTTC

clone_size: few
d_call: -
j_call: TRBJ1-1
v_call: TRBV20-1
cdr3_aa: CSARTTPGMNTEAFF
cdr3_nt: TGCAGTGCTAGGACTACGCCAGGGATGAACACTGAAGCTTTCTTT

clone_size: few
d_call: -
j_call: TRBJ2-7
v_call: TRBV27
cdr3_aa: CASRSDTTYEQYF
cdr3_nt: TGTGCCAGCAGGTCGGACACAACCTACGAGCAGTACTTC

clone_size: few
d_call: -
j_call: TRBJ2-3
v_call: TRBV11-2
cdr3_aa: CASSSLPSSTDTQYF
cdr3_nt: TGTGCCAGCAGCTCGCTACCTAGCAGCACAGATACGCAGTATTTT

clone_size: many
d_call: -
j_call: TRBJ1-1
v_call: TRBV20-1
cdr3_aa: CSARSQGGVNTEAFF
cdr3_nt: TGCAGTGCTAGGAGTCAGGGAGGCGTGAACACTGAAGCTTTCTTT